This T cell receptor (beta chain) was sequenced in a study of blood T cell repertoires in COVID-19. Study-wide background: The origin of the acute and convalescent COVID-19 samples was the United States, Italy and Spain. In each case, the material was cDNA or gDNA derived from T cells, B-cell-depleted T cells, or PBMCs.

Profiled with immunoSEQ multiplex PCR; TCRdb holds only in-frame clones, not every one. The sample shows approximately 110,000 clones, around 70% of them seen only once. V gave up 2 bases and J gave up 0 bases, with 11 bases separating them. The CDR3 totals 16 residues. Patients of the Seattle cohort, enrolled during active infection, were followed longitudinally. This TCR was recovered from a man aged 80 or over with COVID-19, enrolled during active disease. Sequencing was carried out using peripheral blood. J is TRBJ2-4 and V is TRBV23-1; D ambiguous. TRBV23-1 has ORF status, its function being uncertain. For the CDR3, the DNA is TGCGCCAGCAGTCAAACAACAACAGTAGCCAAAAACATTCAGTACTTC. Protein: CASSQTTTVAKNIQYF.